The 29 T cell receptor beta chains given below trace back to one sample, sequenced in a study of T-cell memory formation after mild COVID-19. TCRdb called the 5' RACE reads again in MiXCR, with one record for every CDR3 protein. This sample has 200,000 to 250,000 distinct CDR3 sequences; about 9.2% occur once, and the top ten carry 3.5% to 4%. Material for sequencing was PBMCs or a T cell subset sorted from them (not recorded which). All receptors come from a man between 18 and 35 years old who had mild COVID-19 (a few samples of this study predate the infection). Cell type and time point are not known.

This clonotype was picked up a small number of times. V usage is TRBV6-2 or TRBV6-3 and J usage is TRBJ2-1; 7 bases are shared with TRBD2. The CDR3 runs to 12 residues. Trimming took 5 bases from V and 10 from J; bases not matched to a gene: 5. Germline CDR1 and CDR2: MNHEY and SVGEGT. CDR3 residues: CASSALGGEQFF. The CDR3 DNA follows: TGTGCCAGCAGTGCCCTCGGGGGGGAGCAGTTCTTC.

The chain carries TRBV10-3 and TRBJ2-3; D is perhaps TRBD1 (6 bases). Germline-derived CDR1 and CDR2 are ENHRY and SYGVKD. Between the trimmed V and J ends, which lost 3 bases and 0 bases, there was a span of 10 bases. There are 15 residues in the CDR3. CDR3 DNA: TGTGCCATCAGTGATCCCAGGGGTAGCACAGATACGCAGTATTTT. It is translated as CAISDPRGSTDTQYF.

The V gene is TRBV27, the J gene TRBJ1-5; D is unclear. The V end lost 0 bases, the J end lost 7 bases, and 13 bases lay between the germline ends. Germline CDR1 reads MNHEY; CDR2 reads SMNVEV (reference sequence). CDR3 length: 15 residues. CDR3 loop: CASSLSPQASQPQHF. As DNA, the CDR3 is TGTGCCAGCAGTTTATCCCCCCAGGCAAGCCAGCCCCAGCATTTT.

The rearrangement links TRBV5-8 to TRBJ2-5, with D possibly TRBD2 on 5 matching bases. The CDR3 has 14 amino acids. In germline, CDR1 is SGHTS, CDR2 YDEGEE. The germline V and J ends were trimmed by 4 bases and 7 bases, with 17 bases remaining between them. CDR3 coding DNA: TGTGCCAGCAGCAGAGACTTGGCCCGGGGGACCCAGTACTTC. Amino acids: CASSRDLARGTQYF.

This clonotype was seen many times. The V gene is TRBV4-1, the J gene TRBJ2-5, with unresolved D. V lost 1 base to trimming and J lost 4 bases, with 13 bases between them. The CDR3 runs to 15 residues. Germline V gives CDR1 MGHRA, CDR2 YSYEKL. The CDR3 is CASSQVFALGETQYF. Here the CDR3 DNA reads TGCGCCAGCAGCCAAGTGTTCGCCTTGGGAGAGACCCAGTACTTC.

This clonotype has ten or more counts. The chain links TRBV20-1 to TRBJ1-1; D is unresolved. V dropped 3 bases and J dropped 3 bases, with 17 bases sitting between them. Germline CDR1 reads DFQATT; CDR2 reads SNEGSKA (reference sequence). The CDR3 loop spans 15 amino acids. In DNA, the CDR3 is TGCAGTGCTAGTGTGGTTCGCCGGCCCTACACTGAAGCTTTCTTT. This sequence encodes CSASVVRRPYTEAFF.

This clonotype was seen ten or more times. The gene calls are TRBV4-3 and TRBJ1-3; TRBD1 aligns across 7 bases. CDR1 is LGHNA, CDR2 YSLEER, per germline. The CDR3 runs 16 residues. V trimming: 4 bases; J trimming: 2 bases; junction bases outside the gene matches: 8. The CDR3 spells CASSRDRVEAGNTIYF. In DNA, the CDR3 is TGCGCCAGCAGCCGAGACAGGGTCGAAGCTGGAAACACCATATATTTT.

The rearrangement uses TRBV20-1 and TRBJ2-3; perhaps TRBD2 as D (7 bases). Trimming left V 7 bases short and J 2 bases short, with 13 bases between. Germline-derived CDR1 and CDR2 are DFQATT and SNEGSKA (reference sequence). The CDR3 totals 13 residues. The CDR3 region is CSDMGGATDTQYF. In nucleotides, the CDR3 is TGCAGTGATATGGGGGGGGCCACAGATACGCAGTATTTT.

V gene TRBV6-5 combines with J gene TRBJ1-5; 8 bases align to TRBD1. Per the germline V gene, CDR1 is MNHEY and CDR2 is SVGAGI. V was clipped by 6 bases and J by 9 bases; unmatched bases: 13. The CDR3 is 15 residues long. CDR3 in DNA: TGTGCCAGCAGCCGGGACAGGCCTACGAGGGGGCCCCAGCATTTT. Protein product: CASSRDRPTRGPQHF.

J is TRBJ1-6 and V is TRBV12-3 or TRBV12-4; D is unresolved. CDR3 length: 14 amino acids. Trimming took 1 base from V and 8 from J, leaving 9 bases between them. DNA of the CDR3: TGTGCCAGCAGTTTAGTTCCCCCGGATTCACCCCTCCACTTT. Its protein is CASSLVPPDSPLHF.

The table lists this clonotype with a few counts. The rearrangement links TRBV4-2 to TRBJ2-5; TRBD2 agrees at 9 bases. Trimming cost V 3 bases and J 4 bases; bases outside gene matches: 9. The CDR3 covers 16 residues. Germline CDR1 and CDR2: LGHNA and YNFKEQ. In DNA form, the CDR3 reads TGTGCCAGCAGCCATGATTTAGCGGGGGTTGCAGAGACCCAGTACTTC. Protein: CASSHDLAGVAETQYF.

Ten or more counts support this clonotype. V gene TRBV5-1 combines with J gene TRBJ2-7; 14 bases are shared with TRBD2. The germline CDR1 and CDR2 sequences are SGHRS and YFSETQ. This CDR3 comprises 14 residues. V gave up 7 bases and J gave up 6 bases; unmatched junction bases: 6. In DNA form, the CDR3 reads TGCGCCAGCCGAACCGGACTAGCGGGGGGCGAGCAGTACTTC. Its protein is CASRTGLAGGEQYF.

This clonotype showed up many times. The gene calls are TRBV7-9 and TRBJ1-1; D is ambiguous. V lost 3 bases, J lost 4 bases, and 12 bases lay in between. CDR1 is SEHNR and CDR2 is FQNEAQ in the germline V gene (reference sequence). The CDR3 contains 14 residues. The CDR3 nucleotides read TGTGCCAGCAGCTTTCCCCTGTCGGCCACTGAAGCTTTCTTT. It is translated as CASSFPLSATEAFF.

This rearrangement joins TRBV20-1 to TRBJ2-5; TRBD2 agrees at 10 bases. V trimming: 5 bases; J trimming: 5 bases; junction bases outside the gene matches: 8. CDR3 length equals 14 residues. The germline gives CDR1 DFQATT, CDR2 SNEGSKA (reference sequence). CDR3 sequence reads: CSAGRTSGGETQYF. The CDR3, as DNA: TGCAGTGCTGGCAGGACTAGCGGAGGGGAGACCCAGTACTTC.

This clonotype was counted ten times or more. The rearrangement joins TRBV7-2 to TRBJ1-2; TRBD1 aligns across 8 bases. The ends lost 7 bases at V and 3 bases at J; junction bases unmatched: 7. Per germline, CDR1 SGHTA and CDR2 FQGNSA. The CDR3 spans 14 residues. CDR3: CASKGDRRDYGYTF. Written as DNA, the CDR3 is TGTGCCAGCAAAGGGGACAGGAGGGACTATGGCTACACCTTC.

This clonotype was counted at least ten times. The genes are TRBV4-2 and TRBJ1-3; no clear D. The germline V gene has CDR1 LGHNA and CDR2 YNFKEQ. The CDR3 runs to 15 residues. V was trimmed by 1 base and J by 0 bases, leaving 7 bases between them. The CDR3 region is CASSQVSDSGNTIYF. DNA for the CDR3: TGTGCCAGCAGCCAAGTATCTGACTCTGGAAACACCATATATTTT.

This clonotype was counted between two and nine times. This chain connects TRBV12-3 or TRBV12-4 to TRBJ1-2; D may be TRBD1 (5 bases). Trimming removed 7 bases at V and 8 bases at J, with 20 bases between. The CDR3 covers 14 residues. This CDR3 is CASIPGGGARGYTF. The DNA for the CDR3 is TGTGCCAGCATCCCGGGGGGAGGGGCGAGAGGCTACACCTTC.

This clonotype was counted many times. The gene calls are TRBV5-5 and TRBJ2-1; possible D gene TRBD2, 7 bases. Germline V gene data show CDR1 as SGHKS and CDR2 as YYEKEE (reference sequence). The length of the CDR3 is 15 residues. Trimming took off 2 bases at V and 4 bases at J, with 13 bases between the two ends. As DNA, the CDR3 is TGTGCCAGCAGCTTTGTGCGGGGGCCATACAATGAGCAGTTCTTC. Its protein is CASSFVRGPYNEQFF. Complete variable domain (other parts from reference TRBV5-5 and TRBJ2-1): DAGVTQSPTHLIKTRGQQVTLRCSPISGHKSVSWYQQVLGQGPQFIFQYYEKEERGRGNFPDRFSARQFPNYSSELNVNALLLGDSALYLCASSFVRGPYNEQFFGPGTRLTVL.

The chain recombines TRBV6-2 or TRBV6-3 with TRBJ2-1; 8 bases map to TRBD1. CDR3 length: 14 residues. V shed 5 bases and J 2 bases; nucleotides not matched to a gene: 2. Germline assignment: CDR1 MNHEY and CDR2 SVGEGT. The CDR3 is CASSRQGTYNEQFF. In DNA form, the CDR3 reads TGTGCCAGCAGTCGACAGGGGACCTACAATGAGCAGTTCTTC.

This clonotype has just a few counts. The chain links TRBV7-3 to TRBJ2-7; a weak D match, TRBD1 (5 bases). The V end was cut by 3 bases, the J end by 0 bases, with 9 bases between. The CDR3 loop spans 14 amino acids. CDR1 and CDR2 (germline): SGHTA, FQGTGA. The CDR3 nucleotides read TGTGCCAGCAGCTTGACAGAGAGCTCCTACGAGCAGTACTTC. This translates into CASSLTESSYEQYF. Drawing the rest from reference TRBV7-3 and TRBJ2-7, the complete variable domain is GAGVSQTPSNKVTEKGKYVELRCDPISGHTALYWYRQSLGQGPEFLIYFQGTGAADDSGLPNDRFFAVRPEGSVSTLKIQRTERGDSAVYLCASSLTESSYEQYFGPGTRLTVT.

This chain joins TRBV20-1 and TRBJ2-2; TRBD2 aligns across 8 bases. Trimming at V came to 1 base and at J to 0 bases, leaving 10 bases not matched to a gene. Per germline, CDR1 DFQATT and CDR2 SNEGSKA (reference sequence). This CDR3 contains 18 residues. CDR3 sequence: CSARALGGGSANTGELFF. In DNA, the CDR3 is TGCAGTGCTAGAGCTTTGGGCGGGGGGTCCGCGAACACCGGGGAGCTGTTTTTT.

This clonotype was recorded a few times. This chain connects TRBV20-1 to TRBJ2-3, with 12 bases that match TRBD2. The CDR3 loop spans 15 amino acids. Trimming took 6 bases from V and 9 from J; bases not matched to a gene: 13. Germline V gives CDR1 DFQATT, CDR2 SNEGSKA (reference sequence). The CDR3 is CSALPSGGAYGTQYF. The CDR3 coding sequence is TGCAGTGCCCTTCCTAGCGGGGGGGCCTATGGAACGCAGTATTTT.

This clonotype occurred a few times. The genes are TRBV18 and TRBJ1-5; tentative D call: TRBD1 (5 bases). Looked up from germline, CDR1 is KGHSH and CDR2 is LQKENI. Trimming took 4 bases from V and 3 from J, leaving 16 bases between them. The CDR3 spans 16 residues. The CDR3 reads CASSRQGPTDNQPQHF. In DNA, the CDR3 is TGTGCCAGCTCACGGCAGGGACCGACCGACAATCAGCCCCAGCATTTT.

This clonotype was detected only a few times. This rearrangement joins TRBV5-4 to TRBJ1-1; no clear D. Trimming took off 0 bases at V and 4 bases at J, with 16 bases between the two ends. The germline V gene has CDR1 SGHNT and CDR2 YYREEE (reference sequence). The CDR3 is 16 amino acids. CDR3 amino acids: CASSLAAGQYPTEAFF. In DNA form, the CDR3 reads TGTGCCAGCAGCTTGGCGGCGGGCCAATACCCCACTGAAGCTTTCTTT.

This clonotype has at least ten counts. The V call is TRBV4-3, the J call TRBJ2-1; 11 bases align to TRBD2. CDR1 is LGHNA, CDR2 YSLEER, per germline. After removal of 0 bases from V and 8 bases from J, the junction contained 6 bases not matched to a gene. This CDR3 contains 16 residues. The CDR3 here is CASSQESLAGGYEQFF. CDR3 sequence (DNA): TGCGCCAGCAGCCAAGAATCGCTAGCGGGGGGCTATGAGCAGTTCTTC.

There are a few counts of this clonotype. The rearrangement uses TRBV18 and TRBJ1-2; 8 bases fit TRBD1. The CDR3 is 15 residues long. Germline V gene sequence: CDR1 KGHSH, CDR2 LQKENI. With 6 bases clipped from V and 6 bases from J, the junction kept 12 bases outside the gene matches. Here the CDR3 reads CASSRDRGSWDGYTF. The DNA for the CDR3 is TGTGCCAGCTCCCGTGACAGGGGATCATGGGATGGCTACACCTTC.

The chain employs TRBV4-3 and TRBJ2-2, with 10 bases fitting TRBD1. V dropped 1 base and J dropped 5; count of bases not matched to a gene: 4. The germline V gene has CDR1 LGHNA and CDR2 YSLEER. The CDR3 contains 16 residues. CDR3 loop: CASSQGTGGLTGELFF. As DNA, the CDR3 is TGCGCCAGCAGCCAAGGGACAGGGGGACTTACCGGGGAGCTGTTTTTT.

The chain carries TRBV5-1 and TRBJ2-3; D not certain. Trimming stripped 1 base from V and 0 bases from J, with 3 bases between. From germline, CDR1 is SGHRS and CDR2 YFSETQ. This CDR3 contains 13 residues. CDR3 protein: CASSLHSTDTQYF. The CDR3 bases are TGCGCCAGCAGCTTGCACAGCACAGATACGCAGTATTTT.

The CDR3 DNA reads as TGTGCCAGCAGTTACAGGGGGCGGGCAGGGAGTGCTGGGGCCAACGTCCTGACTTTC. Its translation is CASSYRGRAGSAGANVLTF. This sequence joins TRBV6-5 and TRBJ2-6; 7 nucleotides agree with TRBD1. Germline-derived CDR1 and CDR2 are MNHEY and SVGAGI. The trim removed 2 bases at V and 2 bases at J, leaving 12 bases unmatched. This CDR3 comprises 19 residues.